The present TCR beta chain was sequenced within a study of T cell repertoires in ileal Crohn's disease. The overall study: About 37% were active smokers at surgery; median disease duration was approximately 8.5 years.

TCRdb's copy holds only in-frame clones and misses some; the assay was immunoSEQ multiplex PCR. The sample holds approximately 27,000 clones, 80% to 90% seen once. Study conclusions and caveats: Clonal expansions were more frequent in active smokers than non-smokers at surgery. High-frequency clones were more common in sorted CD8 than CD4 cells.

With respect to this clone: The antigen is not known.

Input material: ileal tissue. The sequence was obtained from an adult with Crohn's disease.

The CDR3 nucleotides read TGTGCCAGCAGCCCAAGGGACAGGGTGCCCACTGAAGCTTTCTTT. Protein: CASSPRDRVPTEAFF. The rearrangement joins TRBV7-2 to TRBJ1-1, with 9 bases aligning to TRBD1. CDR1 and CDR2 from the germline V gene are SGHTA and FQGNSA. With V trimmed by 5 bases and J by 4 bases, 8 bases remained unmatched. This CDR3 is 15 amino acids long.